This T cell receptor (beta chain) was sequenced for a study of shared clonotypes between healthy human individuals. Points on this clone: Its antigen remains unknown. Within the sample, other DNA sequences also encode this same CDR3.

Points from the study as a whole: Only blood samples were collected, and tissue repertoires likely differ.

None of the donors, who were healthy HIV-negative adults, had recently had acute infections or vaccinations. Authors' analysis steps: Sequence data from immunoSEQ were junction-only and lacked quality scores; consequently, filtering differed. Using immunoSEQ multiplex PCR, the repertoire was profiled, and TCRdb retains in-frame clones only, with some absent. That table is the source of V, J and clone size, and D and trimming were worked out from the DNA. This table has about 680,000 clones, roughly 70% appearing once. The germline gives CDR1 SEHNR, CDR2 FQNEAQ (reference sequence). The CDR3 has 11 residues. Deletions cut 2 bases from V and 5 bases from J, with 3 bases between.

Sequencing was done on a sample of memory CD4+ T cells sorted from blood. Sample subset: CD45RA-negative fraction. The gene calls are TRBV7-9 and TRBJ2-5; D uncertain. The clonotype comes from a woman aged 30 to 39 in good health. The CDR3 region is CASSLTETQYF. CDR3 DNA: TGTGCCAGCAGCTTAACTGAGACCCAGTACTTC.